This T cell receptor (beta chain) was captured by sequencing in a study of shared clonotypes between healthy human individuals. Only in-frame clones appear in the TCRdb table, and some are missing; sequencing was by immunoSEQ multiplex PCR. The top ten hold 0.1% to 0.15% of the sample, which has millions of clones, roughly 94% seen once. V was clipped by 0 bases and J by 9 bases, with 10 bases between them. This CDR3 region has 14 residues. Germline assignment: CDR1 SGHKS and CDR2 YYEKEE (reference sequence). This receptor was taken from a man younger than 35 in good health. The chain has TRBV5-5 and TRBJ1-6; perhaps TRBD1 as D (6 bases). The material sequenced was naive CD4+ T cells sorted from blood. This sample's subset: CD45RA+ positively selected. CDR3 nucleotide sequence: TGTGCCAGCAGCTTGGACAGGGAGAGTTCACCCCTCCACTTT. Protein sequence: CASSLDRESSPLHF.